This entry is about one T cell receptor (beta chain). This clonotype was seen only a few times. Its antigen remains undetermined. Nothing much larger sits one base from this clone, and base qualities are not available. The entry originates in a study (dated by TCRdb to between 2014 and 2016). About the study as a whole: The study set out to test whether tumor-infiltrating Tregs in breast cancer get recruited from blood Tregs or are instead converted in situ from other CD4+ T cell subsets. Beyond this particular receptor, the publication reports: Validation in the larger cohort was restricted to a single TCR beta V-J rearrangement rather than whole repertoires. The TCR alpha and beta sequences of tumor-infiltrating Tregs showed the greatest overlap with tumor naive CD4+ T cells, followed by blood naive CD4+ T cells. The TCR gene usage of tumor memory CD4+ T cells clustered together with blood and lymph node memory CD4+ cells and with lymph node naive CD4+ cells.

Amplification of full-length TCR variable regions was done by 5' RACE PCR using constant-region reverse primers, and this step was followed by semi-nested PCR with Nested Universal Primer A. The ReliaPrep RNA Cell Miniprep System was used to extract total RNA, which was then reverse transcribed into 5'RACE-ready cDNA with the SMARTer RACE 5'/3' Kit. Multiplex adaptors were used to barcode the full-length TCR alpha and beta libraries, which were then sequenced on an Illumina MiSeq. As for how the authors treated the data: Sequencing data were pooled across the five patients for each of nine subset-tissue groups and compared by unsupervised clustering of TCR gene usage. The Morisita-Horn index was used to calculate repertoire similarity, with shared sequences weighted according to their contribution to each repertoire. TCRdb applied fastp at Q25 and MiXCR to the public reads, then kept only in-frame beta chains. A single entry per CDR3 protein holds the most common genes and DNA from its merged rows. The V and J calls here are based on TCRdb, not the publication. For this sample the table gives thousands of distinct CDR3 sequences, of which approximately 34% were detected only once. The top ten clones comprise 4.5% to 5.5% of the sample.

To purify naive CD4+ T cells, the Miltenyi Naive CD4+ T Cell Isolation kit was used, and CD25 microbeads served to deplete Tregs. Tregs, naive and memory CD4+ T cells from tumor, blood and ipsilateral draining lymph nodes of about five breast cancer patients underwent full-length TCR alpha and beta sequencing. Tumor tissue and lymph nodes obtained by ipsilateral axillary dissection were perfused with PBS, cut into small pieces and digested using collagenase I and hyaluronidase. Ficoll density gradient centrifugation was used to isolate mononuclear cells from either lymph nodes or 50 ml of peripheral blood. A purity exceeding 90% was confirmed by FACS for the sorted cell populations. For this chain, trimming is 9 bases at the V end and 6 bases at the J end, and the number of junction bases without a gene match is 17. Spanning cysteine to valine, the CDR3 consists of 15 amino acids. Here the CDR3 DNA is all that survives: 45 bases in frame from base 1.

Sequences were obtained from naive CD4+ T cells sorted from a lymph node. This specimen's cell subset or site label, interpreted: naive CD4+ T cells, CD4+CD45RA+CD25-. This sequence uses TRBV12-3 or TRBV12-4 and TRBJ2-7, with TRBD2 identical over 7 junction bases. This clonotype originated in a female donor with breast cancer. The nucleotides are TGTGCCAGTCCCTGCGCGCGGGAGTTCATCGTCGAGCAGTACGTC. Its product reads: CASPCAREFIVEQYV.